This TCR beta chain was profiled in a study of identical twins. This clonotype was observed many times. TCRdb itself ran the 5' RACE reads through MiXCR, one entry per CDR3 protein. The sample contains some 710,000 distinct CDR3 sequences, around 6.1% of which appear only once. Trimming took 7 bases from V and 0 from J, leaving 11 bases between them. CDR1 is MNHEY and CDR2 is SMNVEV in the germline V gene (reference sequence). The CDR3 is made up of 14 amino acids. What was sequenced was naive T cells sorted from blood. This chain connects TRBV27 to TRBJ2-3; weak D call: TRBD2 (6 bases). The receptor was isolated from a young man in good health. CDR3 bases: TGTGCCAGCACATTCGGGACTAGCACAGATACGCAGTATTTT. Amino acid sequence: CASTFGTSTDTQYF.